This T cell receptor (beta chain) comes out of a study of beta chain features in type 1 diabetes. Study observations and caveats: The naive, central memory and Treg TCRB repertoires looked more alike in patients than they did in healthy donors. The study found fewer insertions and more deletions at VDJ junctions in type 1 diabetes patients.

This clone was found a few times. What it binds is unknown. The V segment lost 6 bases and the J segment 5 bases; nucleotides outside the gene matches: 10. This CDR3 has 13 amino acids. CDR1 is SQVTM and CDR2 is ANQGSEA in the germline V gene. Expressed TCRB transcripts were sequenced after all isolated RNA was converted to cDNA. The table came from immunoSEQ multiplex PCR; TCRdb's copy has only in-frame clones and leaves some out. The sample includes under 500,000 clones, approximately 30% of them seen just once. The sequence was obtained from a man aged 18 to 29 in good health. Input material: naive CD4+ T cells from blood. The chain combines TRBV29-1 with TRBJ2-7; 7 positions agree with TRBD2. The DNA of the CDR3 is TGCAGCGTCTCCCGCGGGGGTACGAACGAGCAGTACTTC. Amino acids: CSVSRGGTNEQYF.